This is a list of T cell receptor beta chains from one sample in a study of T-cell memory formation after mild COVID-19. TCRdb re-derived calls from the 5' RACE reads in MiXCR, one entry per CDR3 protein. This sample has roughly 400,000 distinct CDR3 sequences, with 16% found just once. Specimen: PBMCs or a T cell subset sorted from them (not recorded which). These TCRs come from a young man who had mild COVID-19 (a few samples of this study predate the infection). Cell type and time point are not known. CDR3s include the opening cysteine and the closing phenylalanine or tryptophan. The D gene is left open where the match is weak. Where a row states a size, it is once, few, many or the class of an expanded clone; other rows omit it.

D,V,size,J,CDR3,DNA
-,TRBV4-2,-,TRBJ2-1,CASSQVIGNEQFF,TGTGCCAGCAGCCAAGTGATTGGCAATGAGCAGTTCTTC
TRBD1,TRBV3-1,-,TRBJ1-5,CASSQVAGGPQHF,TGTGCCAGCAGCCAAGTGGCAGGGGGGCCCCAGCATTTT
-,TRBV29-1,many,TRBJ2-7,CSVEGQGSGSYEQYF,TGCAGCGTTGAAGGTCAGGGTTCAGGAAGTTACGAGCAGTACTTC
-,TRBV30,few,TRBJ1-1,CAWTALNTEAFF,TGTGCCTGGACGGCACTGAACACTGAAGCTTTCTTT
-,TRBV20-1,-,TRBJ2-3,CSAKSGGRSTDTQYF,TGCAGTGCTAAGTCGGGGGGCCGTAGCACAGATACGCAGTATTTT
TRBD2,TRBV5-1,-,TRBJ2-6,CASSLSGVLSSGANVLTF,TGCGCCAGCAGCCTGAGCGGGGTCCTTAGCTCTGGGGCCAACGTCCTGACTTTC
TRBD1,TRBV29-1,few,TRBJ2-2,CSGGTGWSGELFF,TGCAGCGGTGGGACAGGGTGGTCCGGGGAGCTGTTTTTT
-,TRBV5-1,-,TRBJ1-4,CASSLDAGQTNEKLFF,TGCGCCAGCAGCTTGGATGCGGGGCAGACTAATGAAAAACTGTTTTTT
-,TRBV5-1,-,TRBJ1-1,CASSPFQAEDTEAFF,TGCGCCAGCAGCCCGTTTCAGGCGGAGGACACTGAAGCTTTCTTT
-,TRBV12-3/TRBV12-4,few,TRBJ1-1,CASRTTRMNTEAFF,TGTGCCAGCAGAACTACAAGAATGAACACTGAAGCTTTCTTT